The 25 T cell receptor beta chains below were found in one sample sequenced in a study of T cell responses to AZD1222 COVID-19 vaccine. This table comes from immunoSEQ multiplex PCR, and its TCRdb copy is limited to in-frame clones, with some not included. This table has tens of thousands of clones, approximately 90% appearing once. This specimen consisted of peripheral blood, obtained on day 0 of AZD1222 vaccination. These receptors all come from an adult in good health.

V gene TRBV15 combines with J gene TRBJ1-1; the match to TRBD1 covers 9 bases. V dropped 4 bases and J dropped 0; count of bases not matched to a gene: 3. Germline assignment: CDR1 LNHNV and CDR2 YYDKDF (reference sequence). CDR3 length: 15 residues. The CDR3 is CATSTGQGMNTEAFF. CDR3 nucleotide sequence: TGTGCCACCAGCACGGGACAGGGTATGAACACTGAAGCTTTCTTT.

This sequence joins TRBV5-5 and TRBJ2-7, with D possibly TRBD1 on 6 matching bases. The CDR3 covers 13 residues. The germline V gene has CDR1 SGHKS and CDR2 YYEKEE (reference sequence). V was shortened by 0 bases and J by 3 bases, with 7 bases between the two germline ends. CDR3 residues: CASSLAQGYEQYF. The CDR3 region has the DNA TGTGCCAGCAGCTTGGCACAGGGCTACGAGCAGTACTTC. The full variable domain, completed using reference TRBV5-5 and TRBJ2-7, is DAGVTQSPTHLIKTRGQQVTLRCSPISGHKSVSWYQQVLGQGPQFIFQYYEKEERGRGNFPDRFSARQFPNYSSELNVNALLLGDSALYLCASSLAQGYEQYFGPGTRLTVT.

V gene TRBV2 combines with J gene TRBJ1-5, with 7 bases fitting TRBD1. The CDR3 consists of 14 residues. Germline V gene data show CDR1 as SNHLY and CDR2 as FYNNEI. V shed 6 bases and J 7 bases; nucleotides not matched to a gene: 9. In DNA, the CDR3 is TGTGCCAGCAGGGCAACAGGGGAAGGCCAGCCCCAGCATTTT. Translation gives CASRATGEGQPQHF.

The chain employs TRBV28 and TRBJ2-5; TRBD1 might be the D (5 bases). The germline V gene has CDR1 MDHEN and CDR2 SYDVKM. The CDR3 loop spans 16 amino acids. Trimming shortened V by 3 bases and J by 1 base, and 15 bases separated the two germline ends. The CDR3 region is CASSFYRAGLQETQYF. DNA for the CDR3: TGTGCCAGCAGTTTTTACCGTGCAGGGCTCCAAGAGACCCAGTACTTC.

The gene calls are TRBV7-2 and TRBJ1-2; 9 bases are a match to TRBD1. The CDR3 runs 14 residues. CDR1 and CDR2 from the germline V gene are SGHTA and FQGNSA. V dropped 4 bases and J dropped 8; count of bases not matched to a gene: 8. CDR3 amino acids: CASSSWTGVRGYTF. In nucleotides, the CDR3 is TGTGCCAGCAGCTCCTGGACAGGGGTCAGGGGCTACACCTTC.

CDR3 protein: CASSRATGSRTDTQYF. CDR3 coding DNA: TGTGCCAGTAGTAGAGCGACAGGGTCCCGCACAGATACGCAGTATTTT. The gene calls are TRBV19 and TRBJ2-3; 7 bases agree with TRBD1. J was trimmed by 1 base and V by 4 bases; bases with no gene match: 8. Per germline, CDR1 LNHDA and CDR2 SQIVND (reference sequence). There are 16 residues in the CDR3.

The rearrangement uses TRBV6-5 and TRBJ1-2, with no clear D. Trimming took off 10 bases at V and 4 bases at J, with 19 bases between the two ends. The CDR3 sequence is 14 residues long. Germline V lookup: CDR1 MNHEY, CDR2 SVGAGI. The CDR3 sequence is CATFPPGPSYGYTF. Written as DNA, the CDR3 is TGTGCCACCTTCCCCCCCGGGCCCTCCTATGGCTACACCTTC.

The CDR3 DNA reads as TGTGCCAGCAGCGCACTTCCGGGGACTGGATTCACAGATACGCAGTATTTT. Its translation: CASSALPGTGFTDTQYF. The V gene is TRBV9, the J gene TRBJ2-3, with a possible D match to TRBD2 (6 bases). The CDR3 has 17 residues. Germline assignment: CDR1 SGDLS and CDR2 YYNGEE. V shed 3 bases and J shed 2 bases, with 19 bases lying between them.

The chain employs TRBV9 and TRBJ2-5; a weak D match, TRBD1 (7 bases). Germline V gene lookup returns CDR1 SGDLS and CDR2 YYNGEE. CDR3 length: 16 residues. The V gene lost 2 bases and the J gene lost 3 bases, with 17 bases spanning the gap. The CDR3 sequence: CASSVQGGGRKETQYF. The CDR3 nucleotides are TGTGCCAGCAGCGTTCAGGGGGGAGGTCGAAAAGAGACCCAGTACTTC.

The rearrangement links TRBV6-5 to TRBJ1-1; maybe TRBD1 (5 bases). V gave up 6 bases and J gave up 5 bases, with 13 bases separating them. Germline V lookup: CDR1 MNHEY, CDR2 SVGAGI. The CDR3 spans 13 residues. The CDR3 DNA reads as TGTGCCAGCAGGGGGACCCTAAGAACTGAAGCTTTCTTT. Protein product: CASRGTLRTEAFF.

The CDR3 sequence: CASNRGGEKLFF. CDR3 sequence (DNA): TGTGCCAGCAACAGAGGAGGTGAAAAACTGTTTTTT. The rearrangement links TRBV6-5 to TRBJ1-4; no definite D call. This CDR3 is built from 12 residues. From germline, CDR1 is MNHEY and CDR2 SVGAGI. Deletions cut 7 bases from V and 7 bases from J, with 10 bases between.

V usage is TRBV5-8 and J usage is TRBJ1-1; D remains ambiguous. V was cut by 4 bases and J by 0 bases, with 10 bases left in between. Germline V gene data show CDR1 as SGHTS and CDR2 as YDEGEE. The CDR3 loop spans 14 amino acids. As DNA, the CDR3 is TGTGCCAGCAGCCCGGGGTTTGTGAACACTGAAGCTTTCTTT. Its translation: CASSPGFVNTEAFF.

This chain joins TRBV5-5 and TRBJ2-3; possibly TRBD2 for D (6 bases). The CDR3 loop spans 14 amino acids. Trimming cost V 3 bases and J 1 base, with 9 bases left between them. CDR1 and CDR2 (germline): SGHKS, YYEKEE (reference sequence). The CDR3 DNA follows: TGTGCCAGCAGCTGGGGGACTGGCACAGATACGCAGTATTTT. It encodes CASSWGTGTDTQYF.

The V call is TRBV10-1, the J call TRBJ2-5, with TRBD1 identical over 9 bases. The CDR3 contains 15 residues. Trimming removed 7 bases from V and 4 bases from J; junction bases left unmatched: 10. From germline, CDR1 is WNHNN and CDR2 SYGVQD (reference sequence). The CDR3 DNA follows: TGCGCCAGCACCCTGAACAGGGGGCGAATAGAGACCCAGTACTTC. As protein: CASTLNRGRIETQYF.

The chain's CDR3 is CASSARTGIEKQYF. The CDR3 nucleotides read TGTGCCAGCAGCGCCCGGACGGGTATCGAGAAGCAGTACTTC. V and J are TRBV9 and TRBJ2-7; no clear D. V was shortened by 3 bases and J by 8 bases, with 18 bases between the two germline ends. Germline CDR1 SGDLS, CDR2 YYNGEE. The CDR3 covers 14 residues.

The V gene is TRBV5-6, the J gene TRBJ1-5; 8 bases match TRBD1. J was trimmed by 1 base and V by 2 bases; bases with no gene match: 5. CDR1 SGHDT and CDR2 YYEEEE come from the germline V gene. This CDR3 region has 16 residues. The CDR3 loop reads CASSLKTGASNQPQHF. Written as DNA, the CDR3 is TGTGCCAGCAGCTTAAAGACAGGGGCGAGCAATCAGCCCCAGCATTTT. Based on the CDR3 plus reference TRBV5-6 and TRBJ1-5, the full variable domain is DAGVTQSPTHLIKTRGQQVTLRCSPKSGHDTVSWYQQALGQGPQFIFQYYEEEERQRGNFPDRFSGHQFPNYSSELNVNALLLGDSALYLCASSLKTGASNQPQHFGDGTRLSIL.

The V call is TRBV4-3, the J call TRBJ2-3; D is unclear. Germline CDR1 and CDR2: LGHNA and YSLEER. This CDR3 spans 14 amino acids. V lost 1 base and J lost 1, with 6 bases in between. In DNA, the CDR3 is TGCGCCAGCAGCCAAGGGGCGGGCACAGATACGCAGTATTTT. This codes for CASSQGAGTDTQYF.

The V and J genes are TRBV29-1 and TRBJ1-4; a possible D gene is TRBD1 (5 bases). V lost 5 bases, J lost 2 bases, and 9 bases lay in between. Looked up from germline, CDR1 is SQVTM and CDR2 is ANQGSEA. This CDR3 contains 13 residues. CDR3 sequence (DNA): TGCAGCGTTCTGGGGCTGACTAATGAAAAACTGTTTTTT. Translating it yields CSVLGLTNEKLFF.

The J gene is TRBJ2-5, the V gene TRBV6-4; 8 bases are a match to TRBD2. This CDR3 has 12 residues. Trimming at V came to 11 bases and at J to 9 bases, leaving 11 bases not matched to a gene. CDR1 and CDR2 from the germline V gene are MRHNA and SNTAGT. The CDR3 nucleotides read TGTGCCTGTTCGGGGGGGGCCCGGGCCCAGTACTTC. It is translated as CACSGGARAQYF.

The CDR3 bases are TGTGCCAGCAGGGGAAATAAGTACTTC. Amino acid sequence: CASRGNKYF. This rearrangement joins TRBV6-4 to TRBJ2-7; D remains unclear. V was clipped by 6 bases and J by 11 bases, with 8 bases between them. Germline V gives CDR1 MRHNA, CDR2 SNTAGT. The CDR3 loop spans 9 amino acids.

The gene calls are TRBV6-1 and TRBJ2-1; 9 bases fit TRBD2. J was trimmed by 10 bases and V by 3 bases; bases with no gene match: 7. This CDR3 contains 14 residues. Germline V gene sequence: CDR1 MNHNS, CDR2 SASEGT. This chain's CDR3 is CASSDLAGPFEQFF. In DNA, the CDR3 is TGTGCCAGCAGTGATCTAGCGGGGCCGTTCGAGCAGTTCTTC.

The CDR3 protein is CASSPNRGHEKLFF. The CDR3 region has the DNA TGTGCCAGCTCACCAAATAGGGGACATGAAAAACTGTTTTTT. This sequence joins TRBV18 and TRBJ1-4, with a tentative D call TRBD1 (5 bases). V shed 2 bases and J shed 6 bases, with 10 bases lying between them. This CDR3 contains 14 residues. Germline loops: CDR1 KGHSH, CDR2 LQKENI.

V and J are TRBV28 and TRBJ1-1, with no clear D. The CDR3 has 13 amino acids. Germline values: CDR1 MDHEN, CDR2 SYDVKM. V was trimmed by 2 bases and J by 3 bases, leaving 7 bases between them. In nucleotides, the CDR3 is TGTGCCAGCAGTTTACTAAGGTACACTGAAGCTTTCTTT. It is translated as CASSLLRYTEAFF.

The rearrangement joins TRBV20-1 to TRBJ1-5, with D unresolved. The V gene's germline CDR1 is DFQATT and CDR2 SNEGSKA (reference sequence). The V end was cut by 3 bases, the J end by 6 bases, with 12 bases between. This CDR3 spans 13 amino acids. The CDR3 sequence: CSASPGLSQPQHF. Here the CDR3 DNA reads TGCAGTGCTAGTCCCGGTTTGTCTCAGCCCCAGCATTTT.

The chain has TRBV24-1 and TRBJ2-5, with 9 bases aligning to TRBD1. V lost 0 bases, J lost 2 bases, and 6 bases stayed unmatched. This CDR3 has 17 amino acids. Germline CDR1 reads KGHDR; CDR2 reads SFDVKD. CDR3 DNA: TGTGCCACCAGTGATTTGACGGACAGGGGAAGACAAGAGACCCAGTACTTC. Residues: CATSDLTDRGRQETQYF.